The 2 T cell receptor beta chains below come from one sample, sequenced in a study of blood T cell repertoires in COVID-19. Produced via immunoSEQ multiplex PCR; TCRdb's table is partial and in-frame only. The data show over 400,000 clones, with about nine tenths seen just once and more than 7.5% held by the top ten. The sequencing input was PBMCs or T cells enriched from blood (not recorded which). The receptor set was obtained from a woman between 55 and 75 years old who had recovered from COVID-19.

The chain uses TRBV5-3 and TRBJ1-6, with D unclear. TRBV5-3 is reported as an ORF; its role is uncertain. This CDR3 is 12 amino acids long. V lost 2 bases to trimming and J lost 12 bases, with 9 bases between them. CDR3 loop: CARSFGRIPLHF. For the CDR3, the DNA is TGTGCCAGAAGCTTTGGCAGGATACCCCTCCACTTT.

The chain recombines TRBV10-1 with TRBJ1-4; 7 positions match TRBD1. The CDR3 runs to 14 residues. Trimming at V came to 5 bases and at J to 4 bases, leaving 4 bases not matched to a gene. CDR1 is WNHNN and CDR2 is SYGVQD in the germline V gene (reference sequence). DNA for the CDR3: TGCGCCAGCAGTACAGGGGAAGATAATGAAAAACTGTTTTTT. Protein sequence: CASSTGEDNEKLFF.